This T cell receptor beta chain stems from a study of molecular identifiers for immune sequencing clone quantification (dated by TCRdb to the late 2010s). Concerning the study at large: For a replicate experiment, RNA from around 20,000 or 100,000 naive CD8 T cells was divided into five aliquots, of which four were sequenced. CD8 T cells were used in a methods study to benchmark molecular-identifier clustering-based TCR repertoire sequencing (MIDCIRS) and TCR RNA copy counting. On the study overall, not on this receptor specifically: Identical TCR molecules sharing a barcode could cause highly expanded clone sizes to be underestimated. When barcode sub-clustering was omitted, TCR diversity was inflated by chimeric consensus sequences, with chimeras reaching as high as 47%. The naive libraries included spiked-in Jurkat TCR RNA (roughly ten copies' worth), and this Jurkat TCR RNA is not part of the donor repertoire. In CMV-specific effector cells, over 97% of molecules were held by clones above 20 RNA copies, whereas under 1% of molecules were held by such clones in naive cells. Modeling indicated about 3 TCR RNA copies recovered per cell, compared with 9 to 10 by digital PCR, which implies a capture efficiency of 25% to 35%. Even against a background of about a million naive CD8 T cells, spiked-in Jurkat TCR RNA amounting to a single cell's worth was reported to be detectable.

There are many counts of this clonotype. It has no known antigen specificity. It has no much larger one-base neighbor in the sample; base qualities were not kept. Libraries of naive CD8 T cells were built from around 20,000 to 1,000,000 sorted cells, with 10%, 30% or 50% of the purified RNA used. On a BD FACSAria II, naive CD8 T cells were FACS-sorted as CD8+CD4-CCR7+CD45RA+ and collected into RLT Plus buffer. Detection sensitivity was tested by spiking Jurkat RNA equal to about eleven TCR copies' worth into samples containing roughly 19,000-1,000,000 naive CD8 T cells. CD8 T cells were enriched using RosetteSep CD8+ T Cell Enrichment Cocktail and Ficoll-Paque, and the enriched cells then underwent ACK red cell lysis. The CDR3 goes from the cysteine to the phenylalanine over 19 residues. Only the CDR3 portion is preserved as DNA: 57 bases, with reading frame beginning at the first base. The library was produced with PCR. Sequenced on a NextSeq 500. Bulk TCR libraries were prepared as previously described, using TCR primers listed in Table S5. Purification of total RNA was performed with the Qiagen AllPrep DNA/RNA kit. Before analysis, reads from multiple sequencing runs of one library were combined. The published analysis was carried out like this. Reads were retained only if their TCR constant sequence matched exactly, and those retained reads were trimmed to 150 nt and grouped according to their 12-nt molecular barcodes. Reads in each barcode group were sub-clustered using a 15% Levenshtein threshold, and a quality-weighted consensus sequence was built for each RNA molecule. Non-functional sequences were discarded, and so were lower-count sequences lying one edit away from another sequence. On the basis of fitting two negative binomial distributions, barcode sub-clusters with fewer than 20% of the maximum read count were discarded. The raw public reads went through TCRdb reprocessing: fastp at Q25, MiXCR clone calling, in-frame beta chains kept. Under each unique CDR3 protein, matching rows form one entry showing the most common genes and DNA. None of the V and J calls come from the authors' own analysis; TCRdb made them. For this sample the table gives more than 550,000 distinct CDR3 sequences, of which over 25% were detected only once. The ten largest clones capture about 0.84% of the sample.

This receptor chain uses TRBV21-1 and TRBJ2-1; TRBD1 is the table's D call and was not checked against the DNA. TRBV21-1 represents a pseudogene. Sequencing was carried out using naive CD8+ T cells from blood, with Jurkat cell RNA spiked in. What this sample's cell subset or site label stands for: FACS-sorted CD8+CD4-CCR7+CD45RA+ naive T cells. This TCR was sampled from a human donor in good health. Some libraries in this study had Jurkat cell RNA spiked in. CDR3 protein: CASSSSRWTVGSSYNEQFF. The DNA is as follows: TGTGCCAGCAGCAGCTCCCGGTGGACAGTGGGCAGCTCCTACAATGAGCAGTTCTTC.